Sequencing of this T cell receptor beta chain was carried out in a study of blood T cell repertoires in COVID-19. Here immunoSEQ multiplex PCR was the method, and the copy in TCRdb shows in-frame clones only, minus some. This table has 150,000 to 170,000 clones, 84% appearing once. The CDR3 is 16 residues long. CDR1 is SGHAT and CDR2 is FQNNGV in the germline V gene. V dropped 2 bases and J dropped 2 bases, with 15 bases sitting between them. Participants, about 18 to 95 years old, spanned some 23 US areas. Participant-reported clinical history was the basis for cohort assignment. What the recovered Cohort 3 donors had was two negative PCRs, clearance, or symptom resolution.

The chain joins TRBV11-2 to TRBJ2-5, with D possibly matching TRBD1 (5 bases). The clonotype comes from a man aged 45-60 years who had recovered from COVID-19. The specimen was PBMCs or T cells enriched from blood (not recorded which). In nucleotides, the CDR3 is TGTGCCAGCAGCTTACAGGGCCTTGGGCGACAAGAGACCCAGTACTTC. Its protein product is CASSLQGLGRQETQYF.